A selection of T cell receptor beta chains follows, all from one sample in a study of cytomegalovirus exposure and HLA in healthy donors. TCRdb's table, derived via immunoSEQ multiplex PCR, lists solely in-frame clones and lacks some. The sample has some 76,000 clones; around four fifths are singletons. Specimen: PBMCs. The source of these receptors is a woman aged 40 to 55 in good health and CMV-seropositive. CDR3s include the opening cysteine and the closing phenylalanine or tryptophan. The order of the fields is clone size, D gene, V gene, J gene, CDR3 protein, CDR3 DNA. D genes are given only for firm matches. Where a row states a size, it is once, few, many or the class of an expanded clone; other rows omit it.

NA	TRBD2	TRBV4-1	TRBJ2-1	CASSQDAGGFDEQFF	TGCGCCAGCAGCCAAGATGCGGGGGGGTTCGATGAGCAGTTCTTC
NA	NA	TRBV6-5	TRBJ2-7	CASSYSGLYEQYF	TGTGCCAGCAGTTACTCGGGCCTCTACGAGCAGTACTTC
NA	TRBD1	TRBV27	TRBJ1-2	CASSPGQGPYYGYTF	TGTGCCAGCAGTCCAGGACAGGGTCCCTACTATGGCTACACCTTC
NA	TRBD1	TRBV4-3	TRBJ2-7	CASSQLDRGREQYF	TGCGCCAGCAGCCAACTAGACAGGGGCCGGGAGCAGTACTTC
NA	NA	TRBV19	TRBJ1-1	CASSIGDMNTEAFF	TGTGCCAGTAGTATAGGCGACATGAACACTGAAGCTTTCTTT
NA	NA	TRBV11-3	TRBJ2-7	CASSLDFEGGYEQYF	TGTGCCAGCAGCTTAGATTTCGAGGGCGGATACGAGCAGTACTTC
NA	TRBD1	TRBV5-1	TRBJ1-6	CASSRGDRADSPLHF	TGCGCCAGCAGCAGGGGGGACAGGGCGGATTCACCCCTCCACTTT
NA	NA	TRBV11-3	TRBJ2-7	CASSLDRGEQYF	TGTGCCAGCAGCTTAGATAGGGGCGAGCAGTACTTC
NA	NA	TRBV18	TRBJ1-1	CASSAAGDTNTEAFF	TGTGCCAGCTCAGCCGCAGGGGATACCAACACTGAAGCTTTCTTT
NA	NA	TRBV27	TRBJ2-1	CASSSGVTYNEQFF	TGTGCCAGCAGCTCGGGGGTAACCTACAATGAGCAGTTCTTC
once	TRBD1	TRBV6-5	TRBJ2-3	CASQTGVSTDTQYF	TGTGCCAGCCAGACAGGGGTCAGCACAGATACGCAGTATTTT
NA	NA	TRBV7-9	TRBJ2-7	CASSQVQGFSYEQYF	TGTGCCAGCAGCCAAGTTCAGGGCTTCTCCTACGAGCAGTACTTC
NA	NA	TRBV4-3	TRBJ1-1	CASSQDRSEEAFF	TGCGCCAGCAGCCAAGACAGGTCTGAGGAAGCTTTCTTT
NA	NA	TRBV7-7	TRBJ1-3	CASSPDSSSGNTIYF	TGTGCCAGCAGCCCAGACAGTTCTTCTGGAAACACCATATATTTT
NA	TRBD2	TRBV6-1	TRBJ2-1	CASSVHRTSGPPYNEQFF	TGTGCCAGCAGTGTTCACAGGACTAGCGGCCCCCCCTACAATGAGCAGTTCTTC
NA	NA	TRBV27	TRBJ2-3	CASSHTDTQYF	TGTGCCAGCAGTCACACAGATACGCAGTATTTT
NA	TRBD1	TRBV2	TRBJ1-2	CASSVTGITGYTF	TGTGCCAGCAGTGTGACAGGGATTACTGGCTACACCTTC
NA	NA	TRBV6-4	TRBJ2-2	CASSEVTAGELFF	TGTGCCAGCAGTGAGGTTACGGCCGGGGAGCTGTTTTTT
NA	NA	TRBV7-9	TRBJ1-1	CASSLDQVPNTEAFF	TGTGCCAGCAGCTTAGATCAGGTCCCGAACACTGAAGCTTTCTTT
NA	NA	TRBV5-8	TRBJ2-2	CASSQRQDSTGELFF	TGTGCCAGCAGCCAAAGACAGGATTCCACCGGGGAGCTGTTTTTT
NA	NA	TRBV10-3	TRBJ1-1	CAISDKQMNTEAFF	TGTGCCATCAGTGATAAACAGATGAACACTGAGGCTTTCTTT
NA	NA	TRBV6-5	TRBJ2-3	CASSYDTRRADTQYF	TGTGCCAGCAGTTATGATACGAGGAGGGCAGATACGCAGTATTTT
NA	NA	TRBV6-5	TRBJ1-2	CASRGGGFNGYTF	TGTGCCAGCAGGGGGGGTGGATTTAATGGCTACACCTTC
NA	NA	TRBV5-4	TRBJ1-1	CASSPRTDLNTEAFF	TGTGCCAGCAGCCCACGGACAGACCTGAACACTGAAGCTTTCTTT
NA	TRBD2	TRBV28	TRBJ2-3	CASMVRTRGDTQYF	TGTGCCAGCATGGTCCGGACTAGAGGAGATACGCAGTATTTT
NA	NA	TRBV6-5	TRBJ1-5	CASSYRRDQPQHF	TGTGCCAGCAGTTACAGGAGGGACCAGCCCCAGCATTTT
NA	TRBD1	TRBV6-6	TRBJ1-2	CASSYQGQGFDGYTF	TGTGCCAGCAGCTACCAGGGACAGGGTTTCGACGGCTACACCTTC
NA	TRBD1	TRBV27	TRBJ1-6	CASRRTGANSPLHF	TGTGCCAGCAGAAGGACAGGGGCTAATTCACCCCTCCACTTT
NA	NA	TRBV6-1	TRBJ1-4	CASRAAAGDEKLFF	TGTGCCAGCAGGGCGGCGGCGGGTGACGAAAAACTGTTTTTT
once	NA	TRBV5-4	TRBJ1-4	CASSSGQSTNEKLFF	TGTGCCAGCAGTTCCGGACAGTCAACTAATGAAAAACTGTTTTTT
NA	TRBD1	TRBV4-2	TRBJ2-6	CASSQRDRGSGANVLTF	TGTGCCAGCAGCCAAAGAGACAGGGGGTCAGGGGCCAACGTCCTGACTTTC
once	TRBD2	TRBV5-6	TRBJ2-3	CASSSGTSGLWDTQYF	TGTGCCAGCAGCTCCGGGACTAGCGGGCTTTGGGATACGCAGTATTTT
NA	NA	TRBV5-4	TRBJ1-3	CASSFGGGISGNTIYF	TGTGCCAGCAGCTTTGGGGGAGGGATCTCTGGAAACACCATATATTTT
NA	NA	TRBV28	TRBJ2-2	CASSSGTGELFF	TGTGCCAGCAGTTCAGGGACCGGGGAGCTGTTTTTT
NA	NA	TRBV28	TRBJ2-7	CASSLNSYEQYF	TGTGCCAGCAGTTTGAACAGCTACGAGCAGTACTTC
NA	TRBD1	TRBV7-9	TRBJ2-3	CASSLGQHSTDTQYF	TGTGCCAGCAGCCTGGGACAGCACAGCACAGATACGCAGTATTTT
NA	NA	TRBV5-1	TRBJ2-5	CASSLGGGQETQYF	TGCGCCAGCAGCTTGGGTGGAGGCCAAGAGACCCAGTACTTC
NA	NA	TRBV11-3	TRBJ2-3	CASSSGQSSTDTQYF	TGTGCCAGCAGCTCTGGACAGTCTAGCACAGATACGCAGTATTTT
many	NA	TRBV6-4	TRBJ1-1	CATTWGVDTEAFF	TGTGCCACGACGTGGGGGGTCGACACTGAAGCTTTCTTT
NA	NA	TRBV27	TRBJ2-1	CASRGSSYNEQFF	TGTGCCAGCAGGGGGAGCTCCTACAATGAGCAGTTCTTC
NA	TRBD1	TRBV7-9	TRBJ1-2	CASSLNSPGTGYFGYTF	TGTGCCAGCAGCTTAAATTCGCCCGGGACAGGGTACTTTGGCTACACCTTC
NA	NA	TRBV7-6	TRBJ2-3	CASSPGQTNTQYF	TGTGCCAGCAGCCCCGGACAGACAAATACGCAGTATTTT
NA	NA	TRBV28	TRBJ2-7	CASNPGQPYEQYF	TGTGCCAGCAACCCAGGACAGCCTTACGAGCAGTACTTC
NA	NA	TRBV6-5	TRBJ1-1	CASSGLSGYTEAFF	TGTGCCAGCAGTGGACTCTCGGGCTACACTGAAGCTTTCTTT
NA	TRBD1	TRBV5-1	TRBJ2-5	CASSFTGAQETQYF	TGCGCCAGCAGCTTTACAGGGGCACAAGAGACCCAGTACTTC
NA	TRBD2	TRBV4-3	TRBJ2-3	CASSQDRYGPGGGGDTQYF	TGCGCCAGCAGCCAAGATCGGTATGGGCCCGGGGGGGGAGGAGATACGCAGTATTTT
NA	TRBD2	TRBV6-5	TRBJ2-2	CASSLTSGYTGELFF	TGTGCCAGCAGTTTGACTAGCGGTTACACCGGGGAGCTGTTTTTT
NA	NA	TRBV6-4	TRBJ2-6	CASSAGANVPTF	TGTGCCAGCAGTGCTGGGGCCAACGTCCCGACTTTC